The T cell receptor (beta chain) described here comes from a study of blood T cell repertoires in COVID-19. Study-level information: The study drew acute and convalescent COVID-19 samples from the United States, Italy and Spain. T cells, B-cell-depleted T cells, or PBMCs provided the cDNA or gDNA that served as material.

The CDR3 has 18 residues. Germline V gene lookup returns CDR1 SGDLS and CDR2 YYNGEE. V shed 0 bases, J shed 8 bases, and the junction held 14 bases outside the gene matches. Original processing methods: Reference gene primer amplification yielded estimated nucleated cell counts. Clones were sequenced by immunoSEQ multiplex PCR, and TCRdb holds only the in-frame ones, with some missing. V, J and clone size derive from that table, while D and trimming were established from the DNA sequence. The sample lists approximately 290,000 clones, about 89% occurring once. The material sequenced was peripheral blood. The clonotype was recovered from a young man with acute or convalescent COVID-19. This sequence joins TRBV9 and TRBJ2-1; 10 bases map to TRBD1. CDR3 loop: CASSVARSGQGSSDEQFF. DNA of the CDR3: TGTGCCAGCAGCGTAGCGCGATCGGGACAGGGGAGTAGTGATGAGCAGTTCTTC.